These T cell receptor beta chains were read from a single sample in a study of T cells in Graves' hyperthyroidism and ophthalmopathy. TCRdb fed the multiplex PCR reads into MiXCR, producing one record per CDR3 protein. Of about 640,000 distinct CDR3 sequences detected, 20% appear once; the ten largest clones hold around a third. The sample consisted of blood. The receptor source for this set is a man aged 30 to 39 with Graves' ophthalmopathy. The CDR3 runs from the conserved cysteine through the conserved F or W. The D gene is left open where the match is weak. A clone size is listed for some rows: how often the clone was seen (once, few, many), or a class if it is expanded.

clone_size	d_call	j_call	v_call	cdr3_aa	cdr3_nt
.	TRBD1	TRBJ2-1	TRBV6-2/TRBV6-3	CASSAGQDRAEREFF	TGTGCCAGCAGCGCCGGGCAGGACAGGGCGGAGAGGGAGTTCTTC
.	.	TRBJ2-1	TRBV11-1	CASSLVQGRANEQFF	TGTGCCAGCAGCTTAGTTCAGGGTAGGGCCAATGAGCAGTTCTTC
few	.	TRBJ2-1	TRBV6-1	CASGRRSSYNEQFF	TGTGCCAGCGGACGTAGGAGCTCCTACAATGAGCAGTTCTTC
.	TRBD2	TRBJ2-1	TRBV6-1	CASRPGTSGRAANSEQFF	TGTGCCAGCAGACCCGGGACTAGCGGGAGGGCTGCCAATTCTGAGCAGTTCTTC
few	.	TRBJ2-4	TRBV4-1	CASSPKQGESKNIQYF	TGCGCCAGCAGCCCCAAACAGGGAGAGTCCAAAAACATTCAGTACTTC
.	.	TRBJ2-2	TRBV12-5	CASGLSDTSNTGELFF	TGTGCTAGTGGTCTCTCGGACACCTCGAACACCGGGGAGCTGTTTTTT
many	TRBD1	TRBJ2-7	TRBV5-1	CASSLTQGAYEQYF	TGCGCCAGCAGCCTGACGCAGGGGGCCTACGAGCAGTACTTC
many	TRBD1	TRBJ1-1	TRBV5-1	CASSWRTGENTEAFF	TGCGCCAGCAGCTGGAGGACAGGGGAGAACACTGAAGCTTTCTTT
few	TRBD2	TRBJ2-1	TRBV7-8	CASSFSGRQNEQFF	TGTGCCAGCAGCTTTAGCGGGAGACAGAATGAGCAGTTCTTC
.	.	TRBJ1-1	TRBV20-1	CSARRTENTEAFF	TGCAGTGCTAGGCGGACAGAGAACACTGAAGCTTTCTTT
few	.	TRBJ1-6	TRBV30	CAWSNSNNSPLHF	TGTGCCTGGAGCAACAGCAATAATTCACCCCTCCACTTT
.	TRBD1	TRBJ2-5	TRBV25-1	CASSAMDRAKTQYF	TGTGCCAGCAGTGCGATGGACAGGGCCAAGACCCAGTACTTC
once	.	TRBJ2-1	TRBV30	CAWRRIKWSSGSYNEQFF	TGTGCCTGGAGACGAATTAAATGGAGTTCGGGCTCCTACAATGAGCAGTTCTTC
few	.	TRBJ2-7	TRBV9	CASSVDLGAYEQYF	TGTGCCAGCAGCGTAGACTTGGGGGCTTACGAGCAGTACTTC
few	TRBD1	TRBJ1-1	TRBV12-3/TRBV12-4	CASSSSGGNVLNTEAFF	TGTGCCAGCAGTTCATCAGGGGGAAATGTTTTGAACACTGAAGCTTTCTTT
few	.	TRBJ1-5	TRBV4-1	CASSQLPAAGKQPQHF	TGCGCCAGCAGCCAACTGCCGGCGGCAGGGAAACAGCCCCAGCATTTT
few	.	TRBJ2-1	TRBV28	CASSWGRDSYNEQFF	TGTGCCAGCAGCTGGGGCAGGGACTCCTACAATGAGCAGTTCTTC
.	.	TRBJ2-1	TRBV28	CASSPRPSKNEQFF	TGTGCCAGCAGTCCTCGCCCTAGCAAAAATGAGCAGTTCTTC
few	.	TRBJ1-2	TRBV7-9	CASSLEMGYGYTF	TGTGCCAGCAGCTTAGAGATGGGTTATGGCTACACCTTC
.	.	TRBJ2-5	TRBV6-5	CASSYGGTAETQYF	TGTGCCAGCAGTTACGGCGGGACAGCAGAGACCCAGTACTTC
few	TRBD1	TRBJ2-2	TRBV2	CASRKPTGWLFF	TGTGCCAGCAGAAAACCGACAGGGTGGCTGTTTTTT
.	.	TRBJ2-2	TRBV27	CASSSAPLEFGELFF	TGTGCCAGCAGTTCGGCACCGCTGGAATTCGGTGAGCTGTTTTTT
.	.	TRBJ2-2	TRBV20-1	CSARDAGGNTGELFF	TGCAGTGCTAGAGATGCCGGGGGGAACACCGGGGAGCTGTTTTTT
.	TRBD2	TRBJ2-1	TRBV20-1	CSAREAGNYNEQFF	TGCAGTGCTAGGGAAGCGGGAAATTACAATGAGCAGTTCTTC
once	TRBD1	TRBJ2-5	TRBV5-1	CASSLEQGLQETQYF	TGCGCCAGCAGCTTGGAACAGGGGCTCCAGGAGACCCAGTACTTC
.	.	TRBJ1-6	TRBV5-1	CASSLSGVVRSPLHF	TGCGCCAGCAGCTTGAGTGGGGTAGTGAGATCACCCCTCCACTTT
few	TRBD2	TRBJ2-1	TRBV15	CATSYRLAIHNEQFF	TGTGCCACCAGCTATCGACTAGCCATTCACAATGAGCAGTTCTTC
few	.	TRBJ1-4	TRBV2	CASSGNPGVLNEKLFF	TGTGCCAGCAGTGGCAACCCCGGGGTCCTTAATGAAAAACTGTTTTTT
.	.	TRBJ1-5	TRBV19	CASSTPPGQRNQPQHF	TGTGCCAGTAGTACCCCTCCAGGACAGCGCAATCAGCCCCAGCATTTT
few	TRBD2	TRBJ2-3	TRBV10-3	CAIREGTDTQYF	TGTGCCATAAGGGAGGGAACAGATACGCAGTATTTT
many	.	TRBJ1-1	TRBV12-3/TRBV12-4	CASVSWTLAEAFF	TGTGCCAGTGTCTCGTGGACTCTCGCTGAAGCTTTCTTT
many	.	TRBJ2-2	TRBV30	CAWSGPSFTGELFF	TGTGCCTGGAGTGGGCCTAGCTTCACCGGGGAGCTGTTTTTT
.	TRBD1	TRBJ1-5	TRBV29-1	CSVEVPGQGAGPQHF	TGCAGCGTTGAAGTCCCTGGACAGGGCGCCGGGCCCCAGCATTTT
.	.	TRBJ2-3	TRBV29-1	CSVGESTDTQYF	TGCAGCGTGGGGGAGAGCACAGATACGCAGTATTTT
many	TRBD1	TRBJ2-5	TRBV28	CASSPYTGTEHQYF	TGTGCCAGCAGTCCATACACAGGGACAGAGCATCAGTACTTC
many	TRBD2	TRBJ2-7	TRBV11-2	CASSLLPGGLGTEQYF	TGTGCCAGCAGCTTACTCCCGGGCGGACTAGGGACCGAGCAGTACTTC
many	TRBD2	TRBJ2-5	TRBV20-1	CSAIVTSGRETQYF	TGCAGTGCTATAGTGACTAGCGGGAGAGAGACCCAGTACTTC
.	.	TRBJ1-1	TRBV5-1	CASSLAEGKNTEAFF	TGCGCCAGCAGCTTGGCCGAGGGGAAGAACACTGAAGCTTTCTTT
.	TRBD1	TRBJ1-6	TRBV20-1	CSARTGTAYSPLHF	TGCAGTGCCCGGACAGGGACGGCGTATTCACCCCTCCACTTT
few	TRBD1	TRBJ2-7	TRBV24-1	CATSESTGTGFYEQYF	TGTGCCACCAGTGAATCTACCGGGACAGGGTTCTACGAGCAGTACTTC
many	.	TRBJ1-1	TRBV30	CAWSVGTNTEAFF	TGTGCCTGGAGTGTCGGGACGAACACTGAAGCTTTCTTT
many	TRBD2	TRBJ2-3	TRBV11-2	CASSLEKREGTDTQYF	TGTGCCAGCAGCTTGGAGAAGCGGGAAGGCACAGATACGCAGTATTTT
many	.	TRBJ1-4	TRBV2	CANRRTAENEKLFF	TGTGCCAACAGACGGACAGCCGAAAATGAAAAACTGTTTTTT
few	.	TRBJ2-7	TRBV6-6	CASSYSRSYEQYF	TGTGCCAGCAGTTACTCCCGTTCCTACGAGCAGTACTTC
.	TRBD1	TRBJ2-1	TRBV28	CASSNTPGRDRVRNEQFF	TGTGCCAGCAGTAACACACCCGGCCGGGACAGGGTGCGGAATGAGCAGTTCTTC
many	.	TRBJ2-1	TRBV12-3/TRBV12-4	CASSPGPNLVSEQFF	TGTGCCAGCAGTCCAGGGCCCAACTTGGTTAGTGAGCAGTTCTTC
.	.	TRBJ1-5	TRBV27	CASSFSGMVQPQHF	TGTGCCAGCAGTTTTTCAGGGATGGTTCAGCCCCAGCATTTT
.	.	TRBJ2-7	TRBV27	CAGSPHSDSYEQYF	TGTGCCGGCAGTCCTCACTCCGACAGCTACGAGCAGTACTTC
few	TRBD2	TRBJ2-7	TRBV2	CASSEKTSGSREQYF	TGTGCCAGCAGTGAGAAGACTAGCGGGAGCCGGGAGCAGTACTTC